Listed below are T cell receptor beta chains from one sample, sequenced in a study of blood T cell repertoires in COVID-19. The table came from immunoSEQ multiplex PCR; TCRdb's copy has only in-frame clones and leaves some out. The repertoire holds 150,000 to 200,000 clones, 70% to 85% seen once, with 10% to 15% in the top ten. The sample comprised PBMCs or T cells enriched from blood (not recorded which). These receptor sequences come from a man between 45 and 60 years old who had recovered from COVID-19. Each CDR3 is given with its conserved first and last residue. A D gene is named only where the DNA matches it firmly. Not all rows give a size; the values are once, few, many and, for expanded clones, a class.

v_gene: TRBV28; d_gene: TRBD2; j_gene: TRBJ2-2; abundance: -; CDR3aa: CASSLRLARTGELFF; CDR3nt: TGTGCCAGCAGTTTAAGACTAGCGCGAACCGGGGAGCTGTTTTTT
v_gene: TRBV3-1/TRBV3-2; d_gene: -; j_gene: TRBJ1-5; abundance: -; CDR3aa: CASSQDVVQPQHF; CDR3nt: TGTGCCAGCAGCCAAGATGTCGTACAGCCCCAGCATTTT
v_gene: TRBV9; d_gene: -; j_gene: TRBJ1-1; abundance: -; CDR3aa: CASSVDGWIAFF; CDR3nt: TGTGCCAGCAGCGTAGACGGGTGGATTGCTTTCTTT
v_gene: TRBV28; d_gene: TRBD1; j_gene: TRBJ1-2; abundance: once; CDR3aa: CASSSTGVGYTF; CDR3nt: TGTGCCAGCAGTTCGACAGGGGTTGGCTACACCTTC
v_gene: TRBV29-1; d_gene: -; j_gene: TRBJ1-4; abundance: -; CDR3aa: CSVVDGAGEKLFF; CDR3nt: TGCAGCGTTGTTGATGGGGCCGGTGAAAAACTGTTTTTT
v_gene: TRBV3-1/TRBV3-2; d_gene: TRBD1; j_gene: TRBJ1-1; abundance: -; CDR3aa: CASSPSDRGNTEAFF; CDR3nt: TGTGCCAGCAGCCCATCGGACAGGGGCAACACTGAAGCTTTCTTT
v_gene: TRBV6-5; d_gene: TRBD1; j_gene: TRBJ2-3; abundance: -; CDR3aa: CASWTGGGLDTQYF; CDR3nt: TGTGCCAGCTGGACAGGGGGCGGTCTAGATACGCAGTATTTT
v_gene: TRBV5-1; d_gene: TRBD1; j_gene: TRBJ1-4; abundance: few; CDR3aa: CASTVRDRDRVEEKLFF; CDR3nt: TGCGCCAGCACCGTACGGGACAGGGATCGGGTAGAGGAAAAACTGTTTTTT
v_gene: TRBV10-3; d_gene: -; j_gene: TRBJ1-5; abundance: -; CDR3aa: CATRQNSNQPQHF; CDR3nt: TGTGCCACTAGACAGAATAGCAATCAGCCCCAGCATTTT
v_gene: TRBV6-5; d_gene: TRBD1; j_gene: TRBJ1-4; abundance: few; CDR3aa: CASQGGPGIEEKLFF; CDR3nt: TGTGCCAGCCAGGGGGGACCGGGGATCGAGGAAAAACTGTTTTTT
v_gene: TRBV7-9; d_gene: TRBD2; j_gene: TRBJ2-2; abundance: -; CDR3aa: CASSFYGGGPVGELFF; CDR3nt: TGTGCCAGCAGCTTTTATGGCGGGGGGCCGGTCGGGGAGCTGTTTTTT
v_gene: TRBV4-3; d_gene: -; j_gene: TRBJ1-6; abundance: -; CDR3aa: CASSQGSSSYNSPLHF; CDR3nt: TGCGCCAGCAGCCAAGGGAGCAGCTCCTATAATTCACCCCTCCACTTT
v_gene: TRBV5-1; d_gene: -; j_gene: TRBJ1-1; abundance: -; CDR3aa: CASSLGAPNTEAFF; CDR3nt: TGCGCCAGCAGCTTGGGGGCACCTAACACTGAAGCTTTCTTT
v_gene: TRBV9; d_gene: -; j_gene: TRBJ2-7; abundance: -; CDR3aa: CASSAGTEVYEQYF; CDR3nt: TGTGCCAGCAGCGCGGGGACTGAGGTCTACGAGCAGTACTTC
v_gene: TRBV3-1/TRBV3-2; d_gene: TRBD2; j_gene: TRBJ2-5; abundance: -; CDR3aa: CASSLRGGVETQYF; CDR3nt: TGTGCCAGCAGCCTACGGGGAGGGGTAGAGACCCAGTACTTC
v_gene: TRBV15; d_gene: -; j_gene: TRBJ1-6; abundance: -; CDR3aa: CATTHEGVNSPLHF; CDR3nt: TGTGCCACCACACACGAGGGAGTGAATTCACCCCTCCACTTT
v_gene: TRBV7-9; d_gene: TRBD2; j_gene: TRBJ2-7; abundance: -; CDR3aa: CASSLAGTNEQYF; CDR3nt: TGTGCCAGCAGCTTAGCGGGGACTAACGAGCAGTACTTC
v_gene: TRBV5-4; d_gene: TRBD1; j_gene: TRBJ2-1; abundance: -; CDR3aa: CASSARDRGINEQFF; CDR3nt: TGTGCCAGCAGCGCCCGGGACAGGGGTATCAATGAGCAGTTCTTC
v_gene: TRBV6-2/TRBV6-3; d_gene: TRBD2; j_gene: TRBJ2-3; abundance: -; CDR3aa: CASSYRTSGGLLTDTQYF; CDR3nt: TGTGCCAGCAGTTACAGGACTAGCGGGGGGCTCCTCACAGATACGCAGTATTTT
v_gene: TRBV4-3; d_gene: -; j_gene: TRBJ2-2; abundance: many; CDR3aa: CASSQDGGGVVELFF; CDR3nt: TGCGCCAGCAGCCAAGATGGCGGCGGGGTAGTGGAGCTGTTTTTT